This T cell receptor (beta chain) was retrieved from a study of T cells in localized non-small cell lung cancer. Notes on the study in general: A median of approximately 57 clones ranked among the top 100 in tumor appeared in adjacent lung. Those with higher blood T cell density had longer overall survival.

Trimming cost V 6 bases and J 14 bases, with 20 bases left between them. In germline, CDR1 is MNHEY, CDR2 SMNVEV (reference sequence). CDR3 length: 14 residues. Points on this clone: Its antigen is unidentified.

Libraries were prepared by immunoSEQ multiplex PCR; TCRdb keeps only in-frame clonotypes and omits some of them. The sample yields approximately 52,000 clones, approximately 75% seen once. The receptor was isolated from a man between 40 and 69 years old with stage I squamous cell lung carcinoma. The V gene is TRBV27, the J gene TRBJ1-6; D uncertain. The sample in question was peripheral blood, obtained before any cancer treatment. Here the CDR3 DNA reads TGTGCCAGCAGCCCGATTCAAAGGAGGGAGGCCCTCCACTTT. This translates into CASSPIQRREALHF.